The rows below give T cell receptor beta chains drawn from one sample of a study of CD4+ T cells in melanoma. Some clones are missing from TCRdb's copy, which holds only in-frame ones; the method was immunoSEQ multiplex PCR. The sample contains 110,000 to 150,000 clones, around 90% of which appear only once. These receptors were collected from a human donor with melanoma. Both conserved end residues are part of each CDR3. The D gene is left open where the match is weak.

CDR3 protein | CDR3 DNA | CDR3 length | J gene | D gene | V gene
CAISDFGQGTVYNEQFF | TGTGCCATCAGTGATTTCGGGCAGGGAACGGTCTACAATGAGCAGTTCTTC | 17 | TRBJ2-1 | - | TRBV10-3
CASSLGGGSGETQYF | TGTGCCAGCAGCTTGGGTGGGGGTTCCGGGGAGACCCAGTACTTC | 15 | TRBJ2-5 | - | TRBV5-4
CASSEYLAALQETQYF | TGTGCCAGCAGTGAATATTTGGCAGCCCTCCAAGAGACCCAGTACTTC | 16 | TRBJ2-5 | - | TRBV2
CSAPENTEAFF | TGCAGTGCACCAGAGAACACTGAAGCTTTCTTT | 11 | TRBJ1-1 | - | TRBV20-1
CASSLRRTTFSYEQYF | TGTGCCAGCAGCTTAAGACGGACAACCTTCTCCTACGAGCAGTACTTC | 16 | TRBJ2-7 | - | TRBV7-3
CSASGPTGEKLFF | TGCAGCGCCTCCGGGCCAACTGGGGAAAAACTGTTTTTT | 13 | TRBJ1-4 | - | TRBV29-1
CASSLPSGPQETQYF | TGTGCCAGCAGCTTGCCTAGCGGACCCCAAGAGACCCAGTACTTC | 15 | TRBJ2-5 | TRBD2 | TRBV5-4
CASSYGRGNEQFF | TGTGCCAGCAGTTACGGTCGAGGCAATGAGCAGTTCTTC | 13 | TRBJ2-1 | - | TRBV6-5
CASQGRANTGELFF | TGTGCCAGCCAAGGGAGGGCGAACACCGGGGAGCTGTTTTTT | 14 | TRBJ2-2 | TRBD2 | TRBV18
CSVDPGIDTQYF | TGCAGCGTTGATCCGGGGATAGATACGCAGTATTTT | 12 | TRBJ2-3 | - | TRBV29-1
CASSDLDTQYF | TGTGCCAGCAGTGATTTAGATACGCAGTATTTT | 11 | TRBJ2-3 | - | TRBV2